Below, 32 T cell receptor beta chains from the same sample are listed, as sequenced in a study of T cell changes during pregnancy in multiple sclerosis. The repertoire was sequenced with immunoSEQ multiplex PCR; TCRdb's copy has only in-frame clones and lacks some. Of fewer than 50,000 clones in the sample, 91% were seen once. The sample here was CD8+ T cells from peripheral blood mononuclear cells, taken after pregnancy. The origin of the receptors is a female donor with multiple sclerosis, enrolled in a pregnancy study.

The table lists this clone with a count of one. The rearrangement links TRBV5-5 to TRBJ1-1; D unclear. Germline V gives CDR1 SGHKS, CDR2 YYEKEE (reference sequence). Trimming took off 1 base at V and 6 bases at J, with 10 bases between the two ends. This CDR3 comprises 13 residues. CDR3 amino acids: CASSLIGVPEAFF. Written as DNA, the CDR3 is TGTGCCAGCAGCTTGATCGGGGTCCCTGAAGCTTTCTTT.

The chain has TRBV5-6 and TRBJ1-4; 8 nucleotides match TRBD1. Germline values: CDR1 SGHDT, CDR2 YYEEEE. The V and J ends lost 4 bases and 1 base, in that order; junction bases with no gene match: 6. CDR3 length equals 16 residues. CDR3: CASSHPTGGTNEKLFF. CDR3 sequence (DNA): TGTGCCAGCAGCCACCCCACAGGGGGAACTAATGAAAAACTGTTTTTT.

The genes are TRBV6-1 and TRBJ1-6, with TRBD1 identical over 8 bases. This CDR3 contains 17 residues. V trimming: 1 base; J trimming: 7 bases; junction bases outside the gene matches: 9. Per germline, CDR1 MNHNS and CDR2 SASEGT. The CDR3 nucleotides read TGTGCCAGCAGTGAAGTAATTGGAGACAGGGGCAATTCACCCCTCCACTTT. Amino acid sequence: CASSEVIGDRGNSPLHF.

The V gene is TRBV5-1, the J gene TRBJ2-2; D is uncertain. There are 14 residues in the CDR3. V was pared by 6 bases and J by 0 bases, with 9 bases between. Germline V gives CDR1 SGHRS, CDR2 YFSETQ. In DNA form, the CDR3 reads TGCGCCAGCATAGGCCAGGCGAACACCGGGGAGCTGTTTTTT. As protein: CASIGQANTGELFF.

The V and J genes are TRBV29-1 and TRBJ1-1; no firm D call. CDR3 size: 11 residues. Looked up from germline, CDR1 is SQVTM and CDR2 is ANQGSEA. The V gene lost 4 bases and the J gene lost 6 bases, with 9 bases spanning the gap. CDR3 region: CSVVMGAEAFF. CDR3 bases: TGCAGCGTTGTGATGGGAGCTGAAGCTTTCTTT.

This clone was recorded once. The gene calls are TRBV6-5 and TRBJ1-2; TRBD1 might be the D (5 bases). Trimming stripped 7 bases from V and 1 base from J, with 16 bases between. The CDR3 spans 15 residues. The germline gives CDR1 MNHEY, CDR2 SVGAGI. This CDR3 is CASTQNWGDNYGYTF. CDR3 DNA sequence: TGTGCCAGCACCCAAAACTGGGGGGATAACTATGGCTACACCTTC.

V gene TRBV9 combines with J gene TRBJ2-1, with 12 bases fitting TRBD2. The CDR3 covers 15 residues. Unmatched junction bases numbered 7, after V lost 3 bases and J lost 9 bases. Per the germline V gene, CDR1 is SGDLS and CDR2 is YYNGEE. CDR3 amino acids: CASSAPSGGASEQFF. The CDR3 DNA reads TGTGCCAGCAGCGCTCCTAGCGGGGGGGCCTCTGAGCAGTTCTTC.

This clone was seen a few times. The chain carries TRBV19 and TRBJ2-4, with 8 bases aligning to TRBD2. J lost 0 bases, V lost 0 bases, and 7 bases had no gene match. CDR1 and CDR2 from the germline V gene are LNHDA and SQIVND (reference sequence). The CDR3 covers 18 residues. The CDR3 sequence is CASSIDREGSLAKNIQYF. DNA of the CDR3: TGTGCCAGTAGTATAGATCGGGAGGGGTCTCTAGCCAAAAACATTCAGTACTTC.

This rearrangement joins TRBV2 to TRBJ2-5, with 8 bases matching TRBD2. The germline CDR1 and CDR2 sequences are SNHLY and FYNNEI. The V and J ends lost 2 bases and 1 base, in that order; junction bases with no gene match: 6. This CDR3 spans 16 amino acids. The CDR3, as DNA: TGTGCCAGCAGTGAAACCCGGGGGGGATCCCAAGAGACCCAGTACTTC. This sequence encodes CASSETRGGSQETQYF. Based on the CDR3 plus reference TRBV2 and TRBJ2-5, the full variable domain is EPEVTQTPSHQVTQMGQEVILRCVPISNHLYFYWYRQILGQKVEFLVSFYNNEISEKSEIFDDQFSVERPDGSNFTLKIRSTKLEDSAMYFCASSETRGGSQETQYFGPGTRLLVL.

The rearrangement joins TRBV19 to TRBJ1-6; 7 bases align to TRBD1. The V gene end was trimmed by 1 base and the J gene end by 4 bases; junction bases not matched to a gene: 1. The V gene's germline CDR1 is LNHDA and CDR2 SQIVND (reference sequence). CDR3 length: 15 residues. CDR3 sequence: CASSIAGGYNSPLHF. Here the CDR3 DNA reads TGTGCCAGTAGTATAGCAGGGGGGTATAATTCACCCCTCCACTTT.

This chain's CDR3 is CASSSTGSYNSPLHF. The CDR3, as DNA: TGTGCCAGCAGCTCCACCGGGTCCTATAATTCACCCCTCCACTTT. This sequence joins TRBV13 and TRBJ1-6; D remains ambiguous. The germline gives CDR1 PRHDT, CDR2 FYEKMQ (reference sequence). V was pared by 4 bases and J by 1 base, with 8 bases between. The CDR3 has 15 amino acids. Complete variable domain (other parts from reference TRBV13 and TRBJ1-6): AAGVIQSPRHLIKEKRETATLKCYPIPRHDTVYWYQQGPGQDPQFLISFYEKMQSDKGSIPDRFSAQQFSDYHSELNMSSLELGDSALYFCASSSTGSYNSPLHFGNGTRLTVT.

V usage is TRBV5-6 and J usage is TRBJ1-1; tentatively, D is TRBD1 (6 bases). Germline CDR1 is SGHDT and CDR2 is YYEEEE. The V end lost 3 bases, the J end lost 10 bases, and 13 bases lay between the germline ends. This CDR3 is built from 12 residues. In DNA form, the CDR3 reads TGTGCCAGCAGCTCCGACAGGACTCGAGCTTTCTTT. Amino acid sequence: CASSSDRTRAFF. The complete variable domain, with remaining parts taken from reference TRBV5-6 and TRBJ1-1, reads DAGVTQSPTHLIKTRGQQVTLRCSPKSGHDTVSWYQQALGQGPQFIFQYYEEEERQRGNFPDRFSGHQFPNYSSELNVNALLLGDSALYLCASSSDRTRAFFGQGTRLTVV.

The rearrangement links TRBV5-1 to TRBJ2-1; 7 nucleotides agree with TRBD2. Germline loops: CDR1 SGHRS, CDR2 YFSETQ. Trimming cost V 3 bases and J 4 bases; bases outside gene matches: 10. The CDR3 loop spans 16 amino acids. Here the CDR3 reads CASSWGLRGDYNEQFF. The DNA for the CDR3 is TGCGCCAGCAGCTGGGGCCTCCGGGGGGATTACAATGAGCAGTTCTTC. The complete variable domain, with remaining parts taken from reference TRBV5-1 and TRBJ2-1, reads KAGVTQTPRYLIKTRGQQVTLSCSPISGHRSVSWYQQTPGQGLQFLFEYFSETQRNKGNFPGRFSGRQFSNSRSEMNVSTLELGDSALYLCASSWGLRGDYNEQFFGPGTRLTVL.

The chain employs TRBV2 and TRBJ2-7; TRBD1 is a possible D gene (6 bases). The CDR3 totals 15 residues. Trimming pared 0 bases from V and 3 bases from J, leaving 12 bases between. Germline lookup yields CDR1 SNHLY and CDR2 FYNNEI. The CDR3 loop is CASSEALGGYYEQYF. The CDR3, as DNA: TGTGCCAGCAGTGAAGCTTTAGGGGGTTACTACGAGCAGTACTTC.

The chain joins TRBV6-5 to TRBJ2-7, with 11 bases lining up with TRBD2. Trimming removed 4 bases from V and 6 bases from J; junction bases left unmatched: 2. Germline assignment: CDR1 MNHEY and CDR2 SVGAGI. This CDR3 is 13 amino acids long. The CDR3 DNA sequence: TGTGCCAGCAGTTTGGGACTAGCGGCCGAGCAGTACTTC. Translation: CASSLGLAAEQYF.

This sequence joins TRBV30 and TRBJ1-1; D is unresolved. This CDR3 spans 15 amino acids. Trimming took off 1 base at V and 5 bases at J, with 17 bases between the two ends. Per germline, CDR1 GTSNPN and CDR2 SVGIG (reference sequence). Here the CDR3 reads CAWSGHRTSMTEAFF. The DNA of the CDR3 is TGTGCCTGGAGTGGACACCGTACCTCGATGACTGAAGCTTTCTTT.

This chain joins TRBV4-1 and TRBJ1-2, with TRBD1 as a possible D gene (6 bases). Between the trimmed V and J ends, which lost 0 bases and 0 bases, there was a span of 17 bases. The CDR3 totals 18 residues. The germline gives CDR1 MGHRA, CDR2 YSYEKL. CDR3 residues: CASSQDWTDNLANYGYTF. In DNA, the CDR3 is TGCGCCAGCAGCCAAGATTGGACAGACAATCTAGCTAACTATGGCTACACCTTC.

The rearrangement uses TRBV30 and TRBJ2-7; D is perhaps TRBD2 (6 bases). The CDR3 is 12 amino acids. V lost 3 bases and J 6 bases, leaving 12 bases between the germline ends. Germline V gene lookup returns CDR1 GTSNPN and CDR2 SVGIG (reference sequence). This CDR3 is CAWSGREPEQYF. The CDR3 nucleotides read TGTGCCTGGAGCGGGCGGGAACCCGAGCAGTACTTC.

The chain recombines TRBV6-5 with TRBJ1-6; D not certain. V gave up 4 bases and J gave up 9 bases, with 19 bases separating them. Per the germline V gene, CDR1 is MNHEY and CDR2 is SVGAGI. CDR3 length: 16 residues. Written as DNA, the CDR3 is TGTGCCAGCAGTTTCGATCCGGGGAGCAAGACTTCACCCCTCCACTTT. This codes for CASSFDPGSKTSPLHF.

CDR3: CASSPLLAGASSTDTQYF. DNA for the CDR3: TGTGCCAGCAGCCCCTTGTTAGCGGGGGCGTCGAGCACAGATACGCAGTATTTT. The rearrangement uses TRBV9 and TRBJ2-3, with 9 positions matching TRBD2. Germline CDR1 reads SGDLS; CDR2 reads YYNGEE. This CDR3 comprises 18 residues. V shed 4 bases, J shed 0 bases, and the junction held 12 bases outside the gene matches.

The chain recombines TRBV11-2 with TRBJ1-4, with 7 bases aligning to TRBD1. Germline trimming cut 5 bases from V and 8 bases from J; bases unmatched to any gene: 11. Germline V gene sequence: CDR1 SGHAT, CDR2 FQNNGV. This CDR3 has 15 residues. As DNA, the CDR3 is TGTGCCAGCAGCCCACGGTTTGGGACAGTGGAAAAACTGTTTTTT. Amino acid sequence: CASSPRFGTVEKLFF.

DNA of the CDR3: TGTGCCAGCAGTTTGACAGGGGGCACAGATACGCAGTATTTT. Protein sequence: CASSLTGGTDTQYF. The chain has TRBV6-5 and TRBJ2-3; 8 nucleotides agree with TRBD1. The CDR3 is 14 residues long. Germline CDR1 reads MNHEY; CDR2 reads SVGAGI. The J segment lost 1 base and the V segment lost 4 bases, leaving 1 base of the junction unmatched.

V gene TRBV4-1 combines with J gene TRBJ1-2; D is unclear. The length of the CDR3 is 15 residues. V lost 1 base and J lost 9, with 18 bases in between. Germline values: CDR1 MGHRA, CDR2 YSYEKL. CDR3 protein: CASSQGQDRGYRYTF. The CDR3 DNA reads TGCGCCAGCAGCCAAGGTCAGGACCGAGGGTATCGCTACACCTTC.

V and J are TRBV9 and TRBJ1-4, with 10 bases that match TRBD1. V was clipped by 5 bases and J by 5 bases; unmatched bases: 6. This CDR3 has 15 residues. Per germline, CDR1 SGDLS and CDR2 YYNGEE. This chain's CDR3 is CASRSEGQGNEKLFF. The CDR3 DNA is TGTGCCAGCAGAAGTGAGGGACAGGGGAATGAAAAACTGTTTTTT.

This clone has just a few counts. The CDR3 reads CASSETSGEQETQYF. The CDR3 nucleotides read TGTGCCAGCAGTGAAACTAGCGGGGAGCAAGAGACCCAGTACTTC. The chain carries TRBV6-4 and TRBJ2-5; 10 bases line up with TRBD2. Trimming took 3 bases from V and 2 from J; bases not matched to a gene: 3. This CDR3 contains 15 residues. From germline, CDR1 is MRHNA and CDR2 SNTAGT.

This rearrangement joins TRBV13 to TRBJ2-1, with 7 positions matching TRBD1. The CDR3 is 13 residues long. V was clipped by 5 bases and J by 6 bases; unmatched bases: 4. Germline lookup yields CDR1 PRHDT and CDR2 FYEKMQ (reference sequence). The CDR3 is CASSLRDSNEQFF. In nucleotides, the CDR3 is TGTGCCAGCAGCCTCCGGGACAGCAATGAGCAGTTCTTC.

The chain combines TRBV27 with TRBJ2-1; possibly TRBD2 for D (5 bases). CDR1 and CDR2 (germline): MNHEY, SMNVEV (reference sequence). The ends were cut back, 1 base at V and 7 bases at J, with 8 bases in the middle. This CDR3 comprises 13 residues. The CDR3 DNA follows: TGTGCCAGCAGTTTATTCGGGGAGAATGAGCAGTTCTTC. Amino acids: CASSLFGENEQFF.

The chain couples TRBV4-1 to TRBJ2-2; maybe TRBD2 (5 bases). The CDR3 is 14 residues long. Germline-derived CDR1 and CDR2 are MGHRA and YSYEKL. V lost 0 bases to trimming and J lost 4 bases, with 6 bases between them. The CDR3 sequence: CASSQEGVTGELFF. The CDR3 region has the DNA TGCGCCAGCAGCCAAGAGGGAGTCACCGGGGAGCTGTTTTTT.

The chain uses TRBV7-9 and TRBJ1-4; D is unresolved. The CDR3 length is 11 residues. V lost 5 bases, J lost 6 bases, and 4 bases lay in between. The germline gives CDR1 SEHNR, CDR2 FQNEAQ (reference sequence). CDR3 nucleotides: TGTGCCAGCAGCCCGGATGAAAAACTGTTTTTT. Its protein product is CASSPDEKLFF. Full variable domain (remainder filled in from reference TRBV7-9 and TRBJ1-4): DTGVSQNPRHKITKRGQNVTFRCDPISEHNRLYWYRQTLGQGPEFLTYFQNEAQLEKSRLLSDRFSAERPKGSFSTLEIQRTEQGDSAMYLCASSPDEKLFFGSGTQLSVL.

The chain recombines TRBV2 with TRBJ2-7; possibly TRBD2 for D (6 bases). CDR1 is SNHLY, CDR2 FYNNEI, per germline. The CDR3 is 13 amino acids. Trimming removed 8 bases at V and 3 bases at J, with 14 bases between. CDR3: CASGGSGVYEQYF. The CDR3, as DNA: TGTGCCAGCGGGGGGTCCGGGGTCTACGAGCAGTACTTC.

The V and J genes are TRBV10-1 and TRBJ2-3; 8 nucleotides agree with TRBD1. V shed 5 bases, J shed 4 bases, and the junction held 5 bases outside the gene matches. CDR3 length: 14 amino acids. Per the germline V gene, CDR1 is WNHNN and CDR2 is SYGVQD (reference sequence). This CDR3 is CASSPGGEADTQYF. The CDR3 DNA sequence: TGCGCCAGCAGTCCAGGGGGCGAAGCAGATACGCAGTATTTT.

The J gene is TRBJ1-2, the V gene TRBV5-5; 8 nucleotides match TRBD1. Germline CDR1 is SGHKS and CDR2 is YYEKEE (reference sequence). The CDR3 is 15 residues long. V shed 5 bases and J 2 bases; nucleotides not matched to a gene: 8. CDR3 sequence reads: CASRQRTGTNYGYTF. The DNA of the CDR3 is TGTGCCAGCAGACAACGGACAGGGACCAACTATGGCTACACCTTC.